Below, 15 T cell receptor beta chains from the same sample are listed, as sequenced in a study of response to subunit inactivated influenza vaccine. TCRdb independently ran MiXCR on the RT-PCR reads; one entry per CDR3 protein. The profile shows roughly 760,000 distinct CDR3 sequences, 21% of them singletons. The source was PBMCs from blood, collected less than 6 days after vaccination. The receptors were sampled from a man aged 45-65 years who received an inactivated influenza vaccine.

The rearrangement links TRBV5-1 to TRBJ2-7, with a possible D match to TRBD2 (5 bases). The V gene lost 0 bases and the J gene lost 0 bases, with 10 bases spanning the gap. The CDR3 is 15 residues long. Germline V gives CDR1 SGHRS, CDR2 YFSETQ. CDR3 DNA: TGCGCCAGCAGCTTGGAACCGGGAAGCTCCTACGAGCAGTACTTC. Protein product: CASSLEPGSSYEQYF.

The rearrangement links TRBV20-1 to TRBJ1-2; the match to TRBD1 covers 7 bases. The CDR3 is 15 amino acids. The J segment lost 6 bases and the V segment lost 0 bases, leaving 10 bases of the junction unmatched. Germline V gives CDR1 DFQATT, CDR2 SNEGSKA (reference sequence). The CDR3 DNA sequence: TGCAGTGCTAGAGACGGGGGACAGCTTAGAGATGGCTACACCTTC. It translates to CSARDGGQLRDGYTF.

This clonotype was seen a few times. V gene TRBV9 combines with J gene TRBJ2-1; D not resolved. The CDR3 sequence is 15 residues long. V was trimmed by 0 bases and J by 7 bases, leaving 14 bases between them. Germline V gene sequence: CDR1 SGDLS, CDR2 YYNGEE. The CDR3 is CASSVGGQANNEQFF. CDR3 coding DNA: TGTGCCAGCAGCGTAGGTGGGCAGGCGAATAATGAGCAGTTCTTC.

Ten or more counts support this clonotype. The V and J genes are TRBV6-5 and TRBJ2-5; D perhaps matches TRBD1 (6 bases). This CDR3 region has 13 residues. Trimming left V 4 bases short and J 6 bases short, with 12 bases between. Per germline, CDR1 MNHEY and CDR2 SVGAGI. CDR3 residues: CASSSPGAQTQYF. CDR3 DNA sequence: TGTGCCAGCAGTTCCCCAGGGGCTCAGACCCAGTACTTC.

This clonotype has a handful of counts. The chain recombines TRBV4-1 with TRBJ2-7; 10 bases match TRBD1. After removal of 1 base from V and 6 bases from J, the junction contained 6 bases not matched to a gene. CDR3 length: 15 residues. Germline CDR1 and CDR2: MGHRA and YSYEKL. The CDR3 nucleotides are TGCGCCAGCAGCCAAGCTGGGACAGGGGCCCTCGAGCAGTACTTC. The encoded protein is CASSQAGTGALEQYF.

This chain connects TRBV5-1 to TRBJ2-5, with 9 bases matching TRBD2. V was clipped by 4 bases and J by 5 bases; unmatched bases: 6. The CDR3 loop spans 14 amino acids. In germline, CDR1 is SGHRS, CDR2 YFSETQ. CDR3 in DNA: TGCGCCAGCAGCGCCCGGACTAGCGACGAGACCCAGTACTTC. Residues: CASSARTSDETQYF.

This clonotype has more than one count but fewer than ten. The chain employs TRBV20-1 and TRBJ2-2, with 8 bases aligning to TRBD1. Germline CDR1 is DFQATT and CDR2 is SNEGSKA (reference sequence). The CDR3 loop spans 19 amino acids. V was pared by 1 base and J by 0 bases, with 13 bases of the junction left unmatched. The CDR3 sequence: CSARGSRGPLFANTGELFF. DNA for the CDR3: TGCAGTGCTAGAGGTAGCAGGGGGCCCTTGTTCGCGAACACCGGGGAGCTGTTTTTT.

Only a few counts were recorded for this clonotype. The V and J genes are TRBV9 and TRBJ2-7; 8 bases line up with TRBD2. This CDR3 is 14 amino acids long. V lost 4 bases and J lost 5; bases outside the gene matches: 8. The germline gives CDR1 SGDLS, CDR2 YYNGEE. The CDR3 bases are TGTGCCAGCAGCTCCGAGCGGGAGTTAAACGAGCAGTACTTC. Translation gives CASSSERELNEQYF.

This clonotype came up many times. The CDR3 region has the DNA TGCAGTGCTAGAGGTCAGGGAAATTCACCCCTCCACTTT. Translated: CSARGQGNSPLHF. The rearrangement links TRBV20-1 to TRBJ1-6, with D possibly matching TRBD1 (5 bases). Germline CDR1 is DFQATT and CDR2 is SNEGSKA (reference sequence). The CDR3 loop spans 13 amino acids. Trimming took off 1 base at V and 7 bases at J, with 8 bases between the two ends.

This clonotype was observed a few times. The rearrangement links TRBV12-3 or TRBV12-4 to TRBJ2-2; perhaps TRBD2 as D (6 bases). V lost 3 bases, J lost 6 bases, and 17 bases lay in between. The CDR3 runs 16 residues. The CDR3 region has the DNA TGTGCCAGCAGTTTCGTCGGCGGACTAAAGTCCGGGGAGCTGTTTTTT. This sequence encodes CASSFVGGLKSGELFF.

This chain connects TRBV7-2 to TRBJ2-7; TRBD2 matches 9 bases. The J segment lost 3 bases and the V segment lost 5 bases, leaving 5 bases of the junction unmatched. CDR1 and CDR2 from the germline V gene are SGHTA and FQGNSA. The CDR3 has 14 residues. CDR3: CASSAASGIYEQYF. In nucleotides, the CDR3 is TGTGCCAGCAGCGCCGCTAGCGGGATCTACGAGCAGTACTTC.

The rearrangement joins TRBV3-1 to TRBJ1-2, with 11 bases that match TRBD1. J lost 7 bases, V lost 3 bases, and 4 bases had no gene match. Germline CDR1 reads LGHDT; CDR2 reads YNNKEL (reference sequence). This CDR3 contains 14 residues. The CDR3 DNA reads as TGTGCCAGCAGCCAGGACAGGGGGCTATCTGGCTACACCTTC. Translation gives CASSQDRGLSGYTF.

This clonotype appeared a few times. This chain uses TRBV7-2 with TRBJ2-5; D possibly corresponds to TRBD2 (5 bases). V was pared by 0 bases and J by 1 base, with 9 bases between. CDR1 is SGHTA, CDR2 FQGNSA, per germline. This CDR3 comprises 15 residues. As DNA, the CDR3 is TGTGCCAGCAGCTTAGCGCCGGGGTTCCAAGAGACCCAGTACTTC. It is translated as CASSLAPGFQETQYF.

This clonotype was recorded many times. The chain combines TRBV4-2 with TRBJ2-3; 10 positions agree with TRBD2. Germline CDR1 reads LGHNA; CDR2 reads YNFKEQ. The CDR3 extends over 16 amino acids. The J segment lost 6 bases and the V segment lost 4 bases, leaving 10 bases of the junction unmatched. The CDR3 bases are TGTGCCAGCAGCCTCGATCGGACTAGCGGAGGGGATACGCAGTATTTT. It translates to CASSLDRTSGGDTQYF.

The chain is built from TRBV7-9 and TRBJ2-5; D gene uncertain. The V end was cut by 5 bases, the J end by 2 bases, with 12 bases between. This CDR3 contains 14 residues. Germline assignment: CDR1 SEHNR and CDR2 FQNEAQ (reference sequence). The CDR3 reads CASSPQLIQETQYF. The CDR3 DNA sequence: TGTGCCAGCAGCCCACAGCTTATTCAAGAGACCCAGTACTTC.